This TCR beta chain was sequenced during a study of T cells in Graves' hyperthyroidism and ophthalmopathy (dated by TCRdb to about 2019). Background for the entire study: Peripheral blood was sampled at the time of initial diagnosis, prior to any treatment. A discovery cohort of fewer than 110 patients, roughly 45 with Graves' ophthalmopathy and over 55 with stable Graves' hyperthyroidism, was used to find distinguishing TCR V-J signatures. Prospective prediction of ophthalmopathy was tested in an independent validation cohort consisting of 18 hyperthyroidism patients and some 17 patients who later progressed to ophthalmopathy. The approximately 90 discovery patients were randomly split 7:3 into training and test sets. In addition, the study compared T-cell repertoires in thyroid tissue and in blood from several Graves' hyperthyroidism patients. After sampling, hyperthyroidism patients received methimazole starting at 30 mg daily, and ophthalmopathy patients received high-dose intravenous methylprednisolone. The paper reports TCR Vbeta CDR3 sequencing of over 130 peripheral blood samples: 40 or so ophthalmopathy, fewer than 80 hyperthyroidism and 17 progressor patients.

This clonotype occurred many times. No antigen is known for it. No much larger clone is present one base from it, and per-base qualities are unavailable. The junction carries 10 bases between V and J, which are trimmed by 3 bases and 4 bases respectively. Measured from the cysteine to the phenylalanine, the CDR3 is 14 residues long. The DNA shown is the 42-base CDR3, in frame from base 1. The paper's findings and limits, for the study overall: Sample size was not statistically predetermined, and investigators were not blinded to group allocation. A 13 V-J signature model separated ophthalmopathy from stable hyperthyroidism, with nearly 90% sensitivity and 81% to 82% specificity in cross-validation and 80%/75% in testing. Blood samples also contained most of the expanded thyroid clonotypes (frequency above 0.001), which suggests that blood repertoires may reflect thyroid immune responses. In validation, the model predicted progression to ophthalmopathy with roughly 66% sensitivity and around 72% specificity, a median of 6.5 months before onset.

The TCR beta CDR3 regions were amplified from the RNA transcripts. The TCR CDR3 was subjected to a first round of RT-PCR using the HTBI primer set and the Qiagen OneStep RT-PCR kit. Libraries were constructed in a second round of multiplex PCR, after which size selection and purification were performed. The libraries were sequenced on an Illumina HiSeq2000 using paired-end 100 bp reads. Processing in the source paper ran as follows. SOAPnuke was used to process the raw data, throwing out any read that contained adapters or uncalled bases, had a mean Phred below 15, or lacked an exact constant-primer or identifier match. High-quality paired reads were merged using COPE v1.2.5, and each unique nucleotide sequence was defined as a clonotype. MiTCR v1.1 was used to align clonotypes to the IMGT TRBV, TRBD and TRBJ reference segments. The analysis was restricted to V-J combinations with a frequency above 0.0001, which together covered roughly 99% of the repertoires. The TCS score was defined as the ratio of F50 (clonal expansion) to E x V (chaos), calculated using BLOSUM62-based TCRdist between CDR3 peptides within each V-J. Welch's t-statistics and random forest reduced roughly 540 V-J features to roughly 13, which were used in a naive Bayes classifier (R e1071). Starting from the raw public reads, TCRdb applied fastp trimming at Q25, assembled clones with MiXCR and retained in-frame beta chains. For every CDR3 protein sequence, its rows merge into one entry that carries the most common genes and DNA. For this entry, the V and J calls and clone size follow TCRdb and not the study's own pipeline. The sample contains some 550,000 distinct CDR3 sequences, roughly 20% of them found a single time. The leading ten clones occupy around a quarter of the sample.

Stable Graves' hyperthyroidism was defined as the absence of progression to ophthalmopathy over 18 months of follow-up. Hyperthyroidism patients were newly diagnosed, with disease duration under 2 months, and aged 18 to 65 years. Any patient with an uncontrolled infection, another autoimmune disease, pregnancy or lactation was excluded. Clinical symptoms, serum thyroxine and TRAb, thyroid ultrasound, and orbital computed tomography formed the basis for the diagnoses. PBMCs were separated from roughly 10 ml of fresh peripheral blood using Ficoll-Paque density gradient centrifugation. Trizol reagent was used to extract total RNA, and RNA quality was then checked on an Agilent 2100 Bioanalyzer.

This clonotype was obtained from a man aged 18 to 29 with Graves' hyperthyroidism. Sequencing input: blood. Rearrangement joined TRBV12-3 or TRBV12-4 to TRBJ1-3, with the D gene too uncertain to name. The CDR3 is CASSFPKAGNTIYF. The DNA is as follows: TGTGCCAGCAGTTTTCCCAAAGCCGGAAACACCATATATTTT.